This TCR beta chain comes out of a study of OX40 agonist ivuxolimab in advanced cancers. The study, taken as a whole, reports: Antigen specificity remained undetermined for the expanded peripheral T cells.

Sampling of blood occurred at baseline, cycle 4 day 1, and cycle 7 day 1. Concerning this clone itself: What it recognizes is unknown.

Only in-frame clones appear in the TCRdb table, and some are missing; sequencing was by immunoSEQ multiplex PCR. Among 25,000 to 30,000 clones, less than 90% were seen once, and the ten largest hold less than 30%. The sample was CD4+ or CD8+ T cells sorted from blood, taken in a trial of the OX40 agonist ivuxolimab. This receptor was identified in an adult with an advanced solid tumor such as melanoma, head and neck, liver or kidney cancer.

The CDR3 loop is CASSLWTGQETQYF. The DNA of the CDR3 is TGTGCCAGCAGCTTGTGGACGGGGCAAGAGACCCAGTACTTC. The chain joins TRBV7-6 to TRBJ2-5; D may be TRBD2 (5 bases). This CDR3 is built from 14 residues. Trimming pared 3 bases from V and 2 bases from J, leaving 10 bases between. Germline V gene data show CDR1 as SGHVS and CDR2 as FNYEAQ. Filled out from reference TRBV7-6 and TRBJ2-5, the complete variable domain reads GAGVSQSPRYKVTKRGQDVALRCDPISGHVSLYWYRQALGQGPEFLTYFNYEAQQDKSGLPNDRFSAERPEGSISTLTIQRTEQRDSAMYRCASSLWTGQETQYFGPGTRLLVL.